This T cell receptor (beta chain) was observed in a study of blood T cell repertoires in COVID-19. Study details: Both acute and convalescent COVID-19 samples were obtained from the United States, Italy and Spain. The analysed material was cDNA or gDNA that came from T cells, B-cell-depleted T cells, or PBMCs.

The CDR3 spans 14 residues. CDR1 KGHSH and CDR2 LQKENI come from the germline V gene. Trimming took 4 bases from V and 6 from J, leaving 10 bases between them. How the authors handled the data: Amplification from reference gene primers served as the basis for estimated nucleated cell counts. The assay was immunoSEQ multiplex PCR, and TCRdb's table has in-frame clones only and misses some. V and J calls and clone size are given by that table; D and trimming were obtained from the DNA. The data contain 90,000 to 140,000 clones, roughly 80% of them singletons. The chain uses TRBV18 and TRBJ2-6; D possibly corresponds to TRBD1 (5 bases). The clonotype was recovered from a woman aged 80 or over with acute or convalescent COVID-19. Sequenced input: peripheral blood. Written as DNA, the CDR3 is TGTGCCAGCTCACAGGACATAACGGCCAACGTCCTGACTTTC. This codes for CASSQDITANVLTF.